This TCR beta chain was obtained from a study of control samples from healthy donors and cancer patients. Trimming took off 5 bases at V and 1 base at J, with 14 bases between the two ends. The germline V gene has CDR1 MDHEN and CDR2 SYDVKM. This CDR3 contains 15 residues. Assay: immunoSEQ multiplex PCR; the TCRdb copy retains only in-frame clones and omits some. Of tens of thousands of clones in the sample, roughly 89% were seen once. Material: PBMCs. This sequence was found in a man aged 50-60 years with lung cancer. This chain connects TRBV28 to TRBJ2-5; possible D gene TRBD2, 6 bases. This CDR3 reads CASSNPRGIQETQYF. In DNA, the CDR3 is TGTGCCAGCAGTAACCCACGGGGGATCCAAGAGACCCAGTACTTC.